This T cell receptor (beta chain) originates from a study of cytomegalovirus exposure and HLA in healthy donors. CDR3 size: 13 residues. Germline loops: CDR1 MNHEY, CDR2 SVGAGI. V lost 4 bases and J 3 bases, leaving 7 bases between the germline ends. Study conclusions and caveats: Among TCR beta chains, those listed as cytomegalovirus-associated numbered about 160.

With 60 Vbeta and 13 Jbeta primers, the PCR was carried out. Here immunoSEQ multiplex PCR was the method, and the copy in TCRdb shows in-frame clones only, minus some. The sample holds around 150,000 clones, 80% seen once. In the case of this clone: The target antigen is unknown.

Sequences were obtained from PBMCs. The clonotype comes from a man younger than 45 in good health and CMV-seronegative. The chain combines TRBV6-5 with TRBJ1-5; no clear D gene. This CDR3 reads CASSSVNNQPQHF. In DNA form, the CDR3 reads TGTGCCAGCAGTTCCGTAAACAATCAGCCCCAGCATTTT.